The 26 T cell receptor beta chains presented below share a single source sample, sequenced in a study of T cells in Graves' hyperthyroidism and ophthalmopathy. Amplification targeted TCR beta CDR3 regions from RNA transcripts. The HTBI primer set was used in a first-round RT-PCR of the TCR CDR3. TCRdb redid the calling of the multiplex PCR reads with MiXCR, one entry per CDR3 protein. Found here are 300,000 to 400,000 distinct CDR3 sequences, around a sixth of them singletons; the top ten hold around 50%. Source material: blood. These receptors all stem from a woman aged 45-65 years with Graves' hyperthyroidism.

This clonotype was found many times. The gene calls are TRBV7-9 and TRBJ2-7, with a weak D call TRBD2 (5 bases). CDR3 size: 12 residues. Germline V lookup: CDR1 SEHNR, CDR2 FQNEAQ (reference sequence). Trimming took off 0 bases at V and 7 bases at J, with 7 bases between the two ends. This chain's CDR3 is CASSLASGEQYF. CDR3 bases: TGTGCCAGCAGCTTAGCCTCGGGGGAGCAGTACTTC. The full variable domain, rest sourced from reference TRBV7-9 and TRBJ2-7, is DTGVSQNPRHKITKRGQNVTFRCDPISEHNRLYWYRQTLGQGPEFLTYFQNEAQLEKSRLLSDRFSAERPKGSFSTLEIQRTEQGDSAMYLCASSLASGEQYFGPGTRLTVT.

This clonotype was seen more than once but under ten times. The chain recombines TRBV7-9 with TRBJ2-5, with D perhaps TRBD1 or TRBD2 (5 bases each). CDR3 size: 14 residues. Germline V lookup: CDR1 SEHNR, CDR2 FQNEAQ (reference sequence). The V end was cut by 11 bases, the J end by 3 bases, with 19 bases between. CDR3 nucleotide sequence: TGTGCCGGCGGAGGACAAGGTAACGAAGAGACCCAGTACTTC. Residues: CAGGGQGNEETQYF.

V usage is TRBV7-8 and J usage is TRBJ2-7; D not resolved. This CDR3 is 15 amino acids long. The germline V gene encodes CDR1 SGHVS and CDR2 FQNEAQ. CDR3 coding DNA: TGTGCCAGCAGTTTAGACTCCCAGAGCTCCTACGAGCAGTACGTC. This gives the protein CASSLDSQSSYEQYV.

This clonotype has at least ten counts. The chain uses TRBV27 and TRBJ2-6, with D hard to call. The length of the CDR3 is 15 residues. Germline loops: CDR1 MNHEY, CDR2 SMNVEV (reference sequence). V shed 2 bases and J shed 2 bases, with 7 bases lying between them. CDR3 protein: CASSLMKPGANVLTF. CDR3 DNA: TGTGCCAGCAGTTTAATGAAGCCTGGGGCCAACGTCCTGACTTTC. The complete variable domain, with remaining parts taken from reference TRBV27 and TRBJ2-6, reads EAQVTQNPRYLITVTGKKLTVTCSQNMNHEYMSWYRQDPGLGLRQIYYSMNVEVTDKGDVPEGYKVSRKEKRNFPLILESPSPNQTSLYFCASSLMKPGANVLTFGAGSRLTVL.

This clonotype appeared a few times. The V call is TRBV18, the J call TRBJ1-2; D gene ambiguous. This CDR3 has 14 residues. With 3 bases removed from V and 7 bases from J, the gap between germline ends came to 15 bases. Germline CDR1 is KGHSH and CDR2 is LQKENI. The CDR3 protein is CASSPAERGPGYTF. The DNA of the CDR3 is TGTGCCAGCTCACCTGCAGAGCGGGGTCCTGGCTACACCTTC. The complete variable domain, with remaining parts taken from reference TRBV18 and TRBJ1-2, reads NAGVMQNPRHLVRRRGQEARLRCSPMKGHSHVYWYRQLPEEGLKFMVYLQKENIIDESGMPKERFSAEFPKEGPSILRIQQVVRGDSAAYFCASSPAERGPGYTFGSGTRLTVV.

The chain combines TRBV7-9 with TRBJ1-1; D gene unclear. The CDR3 is 13 residues long. Germline values: CDR1 SEHNR, CDR2 FQNEAQ (reference sequence). The germline V and J ends were trimmed by 3 bases and 1 base, with 6 bases remaining between them. CDR3 loop: CASSFQANTEAFF. CDR3 bases: TGTGCCAGCAGCTTCCAAGCGAACACTGAAGCTTTCTTT.

This clonotype was found many times. The chain joins TRBV5-1 to TRBJ1-1, with D possibly matching TRBD1 (5 bases). The CDR3 is made up of 15 amino acids. Deletions cut 0 bases from V and 1 base from J, with 10 bases between. Per germline, CDR1 SGHRS and CDR2 YFSETQ. The CDR3 is CASSLAGGSNTEAFF. For the CDR3, the DNA is TGCGCCAGCAGCTTGGCCGGGGGGTCGAACACTGAAGCTTTCTTT.

In its sample, this clonotype was seen many times. The V gene is TRBV28, the J gene TRBJ2-7; weak D call: TRBD1 (5 bases). V gave up 5 bases and J gave up 1 base, with 15 bases separating them. Per the germline V gene, CDR1 is MDHEN and CDR2 is SYDVKM. CDR3 size: 15 residues. The CDR3 DNA is TGTGCCAGCAGTCAACGTCCAGGGTGGTCCTACGAGCAGTACTTC. As protein: CASSQRPGWSYEQYF.

Many counts were recorded for this clonotype. The rearrangement links TRBV27 to TRBJ1-1, with D hard to call. The CDR3 loop spans 15 amino acids. Trimming took off 6 bases at V and 1 base at J, with 15 bases between the two ends. Germline V CDR1 and CDR2: MNHEY, SMNVEV (reference sequence). CDR3 DNA: TGTGCCAGCAGCCTTATGGCCTCCTGGAACACTGAAGCTTTCTTT. Protein: CASSLMASWNTEAFF.

The CDR3 reads CASSVGLAGEEQFF. In DNA, the CDR3 is TGTGCCAGCAGCGTAGGGCTAGCGGGCGAGGAGCAGTTCTTC. The rearrangement links TRBV9 to TRBJ2-1; 8 bases match TRBD2. The J segment lost 10 bases and the V segment lost 0 bases, leaving 6 bases of the junction unmatched. Germline-derived CDR1 and CDR2 are SGDLS and YYNGEE. The CDR3 has 14 residues.

The table lists this clonotype with many counts. The J gene is TRBJ2-5, the V gene TRBV3-1, with D unresolved. Germline assignment: CDR1 LGHDT and CDR2 YNNKEL (reference sequence). This CDR3 comprises 15 residues. Trimming removed 3 bases from V and 2 bases from J, with 13 bases in between. CDR3 loop: CASSHPPDPQETQYF. CDR3 DNA: TGTGCCAGCAGCCATCCGCCTGACCCTCAAGAGACCCAGTACTTC.

This chain connects TRBV9 to TRBJ2-7; D might be TRBD1 (5 bases). The length of the CDR3 is 15 residues. With 0 bases removed from V and 3 bases from J, the gap between germline ends came to 13 bases. Germline assignment: CDR1 SGDLS and CDR2 YYNGEE. CDR3 amino acids: CASSVVGVWNYEQYV. The CDR3 bases are TGTGCCAGCAGCGTAGTAGGGGTATGGAACTACGAGCAGTACGTC.

The J gene is TRBJ1-5, the V gene TRBV6-1; D may be TRBD1 (6 bases). This CDR3 comprises 14 residues. V lost 7 bases, J lost 0 bases, and 10 bases lay in between. CDR1 is MNHNS and CDR2 is SASEGT in the germline V gene. The CDR3 coding sequence is TGTGCCAGCACGGACAGCCATAGCAATCAGCCCCAGCATTTT. Its protein product is CASTDSHSNQPQHF.

On this clonotype: This could be a read error, since a much larger clone is one nucleotide away. The chain links TRBV25-1 to TRBJ2-1, with TRBD1 as a possible D gene (6 bases). This CDR3 spans 12 amino acids. CDR1 and CDR2 from the germline V gene are MGHDK and SYGVNS. V was shortened by 6 bases and J by 9 bases, with 12 bases between the two germline ends. This CDR3 is CASRMRTAEQFF. Here the CDR3 DNA reads TGTGCCAGCAGGATGCGGACAGCTGAGCAGTTCTTC.

This clonotype was recorded at least ten times. The CDR3 nucleotides are TGTGCCAGCAGTGAGGGGAGCGGGTTCTTTGGAGTCGCAGATACGCAGTATTTT. This encodes CASSEGSGFFGVADTQYF. The chain employs TRBV2 and TRBJ2-3; tentatively, D is TRBD2 (6 bases). CDR3 length equals 18 residues. Trimming shortened V by 3 bases and J by 4 bases, and 23 bases separated the two germline ends. Per germline, CDR1 SNHLY and CDR2 FYNNEI. The full variable domain, completed using reference TRBV2 and TRBJ2-3, is EPEVTQTPSHQVTQMGQEVILRCVPISNHLYFYWYRQILGQKVEFLVSFYNNEISEKSEIFDDQFSVERPDGSNFTLKIRSTKLEDSAMYFCASSEGSGFFGVADTQYFGPGTRLTVL.

This clonotype was counted many times. The genes are TRBV18 and TRBJ1-2; no clear D gene. V was pared by 3 bases and J by 7 bases, with 15 bases between. Germline V gives CDR1 KGHSH, CDR2 LQKENI. The CDR3 extends over 14 amino acids. For the CDR3, the DNA is TGTGCCAGCTCACCCGGGAGGGAGCGACTTGGCTACACCTTC. It codes for CASSPGRERLGYTF.

The CDR3 spells CASSQTPVQSGNTIYF. In DNA, the CDR3 is TGCGCCAGCAGCCAAACTCCCGTGCAATCCGGAAACACCATATATTTT. The rearrangement joins TRBV4-1 to TRBJ1-3; D remains unclear. Between the trimmed V and J ends, which lost 2 bases and 4 bases, there was a span of 15 bases. Germline values: CDR1 MGHRA, CDR2 YSYEKL. The CDR3 spans 16 residues.

The V gene is TRBV5-1, the J gene TRBJ1-6, with 7 positions matching TRBD1. The germline gives CDR1 SGHRS, CDR2 YFSETQ. Losses at the gene ends were 4 bases for V and 8 bases for J; bases not matched to a gene: 9. The CDR3 covers 15 residues. The CDR3 sequence: CASSPDRWFDSPLHF. The CDR3 coding sequence is TGCGCCAGCAGCCCGGACAGGTGGTTCGATTCACCCCTCCACTTT. Variable domain in full (rest from reference TRBV5-1 and TRBJ1-6): KAGVTQTPRYLIKTRGQQVTLSCSPISGHRSVSWYQQTPGQGLQFLFEYFSETQRNKGNFPGRFSGRQFSNSRSEMNVSTLELGDSALYLCASSPDRWFDSPLHFGNGTRLTVT.

This clonotype was detected many times. V gene TRBV2 combines with J gene TRBJ2-1, with 13 positions matching TRBD2. The CDR3 loop spans 14 amino acids. The germline CDR1 and CDR2 sequences are SNHLY and FYNNEI. V lost 7 bases, J lost 5 bases, and 2 bases stayed unmatched. The CDR3 reads CASIGLAGDNEQFF. The CDR3 coding sequence is TGTGCCAGCATCGGACTAGCGGGAGACAATGAGCAGTTCTTC.

This clonotype was picked up many times. The chain is built from TRBV6-2 or TRBV6-3 and TRBJ2-3, with D hard to call. Germline values: CDR1 MNHEY, CDR2 SVGEGT. This CDR3 has 13 amino acids. V was cut by 8 bases and J by 3 bases, with 12 bases left in between. DNA for the CDR3: TGTGCCAGCGCCCTTTTAGTTACAGATACGCAGTATTTT. Amino acids: CASALLVTDTQYF.

This clonotype was seen at least ten times. The gene calls are TRBV3-1 and TRBJ2-5, with 11 nucleotides matching TRBD2. J was trimmed by 1 base and V by 2 bases; bases with no gene match: 3. The CDR3 totals 16 residues. From germline, CDR1 is LGHDT and CDR2 YNNKEL (reference sequence). The CDR3 DNA is TGTGCCAGCAGCCAATCCGGGACTAGCGGCCAAGAGACCCAGTACTTC. Encoded protein: CASSQSGTSGQETQYF.

This clonotype was detected a few times. The rearrangement uses TRBV28 and TRBJ2-2; 13 bases fit TRBD2. CDR1 MDHEN and CDR2 SYDVKM come from the germline V gene. V dropped 3 bases and J dropped 6; count of bases not matched to a gene: 4. The CDR3 extends over 16 amino acids. The CDR3 nucleotides are TGTGCCAGCAGTTTTGGACTAGCGGGAGTCGCCGGGGAGCTGTTTTTT. Encoded protein: CASSFGLAGVAGELFF.

This clonotype showed up just a few times. The genes are TRBV6-1 and TRBJ2-5; D is possibly TRBD2 (5 bases). There are 13 residues in the CDR3. The germline V and J ends were trimmed by 5 bases and 2 bases, with 9 bases remaining between them. Germline CDR1 MNHNS, CDR2 SASEGT. CDR3 loop: CASSISAQETQYF. CDR3 nucleotide sequence: TGTGCCAGCAGTATTAGCGCTCAAGAGACCCAGTACTTC.

The gene calls are TRBV27 and TRBJ1-2; D may be TRBD1 (5 bases). The germline V gene has CDR1 MNHEY and CDR2 SMNVEV (reference sequence). This CDR3 spans 13 amino acids. V dropped 3 bases and J dropped 10 bases, with 15 bases sitting between them. This CDR3 reads CASSFEGRNFYTF. The CDR3 coding sequence is TGTGCCAGCAGTTTCGAGGGACGGAATTTCTACACCTTC.

This clonotype was seen at least ten times. The V and J genes are TRBV11-2 and TRBJ2-1; the D gene is possibly TRBD2 (5 bases). This CDR3 spans 16 amino acids. CDR1 is SGHAT and CDR2 is FQNNGV in the germline V gene. V was pared by 2 bases and J by 4 bases, with 15 bases between. The CDR3 protein is CASSLISYGVYNEQFF. CDR3 bases: TGTGCCAGCAGCTTAATTTCCTACGGGGTTTACAATGAGCAGTTCTTC.

The sample holds a few counts of this clonotype. This chain uses TRBV4-2 with TRBJ2-1; the match to TRBD2 covers 8 bases. The trim removed 0 bases at V and 5 bases at J, leaving 12 bases unmatched. The CDR3 is 18 amino acids. The germline CDR1 and CDR2 sequences are LGHNA and YNFKEQ. CDR3 DNA sequence: TGTGCCAGCAGCCAAGATTTGGGCGGGCGGGAGGACAACAATGAGCAGTTCTTC. It specifies CASSQDLGGREDNNEQFF.